Each of the 2 T cell receptor beta chains below was sequenced from the same sample in a study of blood T cell repertoires in COVID-19. Assay: immunoSEQ multiplex PCR; the TCRdb copy retains only in-frame clones and omits some. Of about 71,000 clones in the sample, approximately 90% were seen once. Sequenced material: peripheral blood. These receptors were obtained from a man aged 25 to 40 with acute or convalescent COVID-19.

The genes are TRBV2 and TRBJ1-4; tentative D call: TRBD1 (6 bases). Germline V gene lookup returns CDR1 SNHLY and CDR2 FYNNEI. V was clipped by 1 base and J by 7 bases, with 10 bases between them. CDR3 length: 14 amino acids. The CDR3 DNA reads as TGTGCCAGCAGTGAAGACAGGGTTGGTGAAAAACTGTTTTTT. Amino acid sequence: CASSEDRVGEKLFF.

A word on this clone: The sample contains more than one DNA sequence encoding this CDR3. The rearrangement joins TRBV30 to TRBJ1-5; 8 positions agree with TRBD1. Per the germline V gene, CDR1 is GTSNPN and CDR2 is SVGIG (reference sequence). This CDR3 spans 13 amino acids. After removal of 0 bases from V and 5 bases from J, the junction contained 0 bases not matched to a gene. CDR3 region: CAWSVQGDQPQHF. The CDR3 DNA is TGTGCCTGGAGTGTACAGGGGGATCAGCCCCAGCATTTT. Filled out from reference TRBV30 and TRBJ1-5, the complete variable domain reads SQTIHQWPATLVQPVGSPLSLECTVEGTSNPNLYWYRQAAGRGLQLLFYSVGIGQISSEVPQNLSASRPQDRQFILSSKKLLLSDSGFYLCAWSVQGDQPQHFGDGTRLSIL.